This TCR beta chain was retrieved from a study of blood T cell repertoires in COVID-19. Study as a whole: COVID-19 samples from acute and convalescent phases originated in the United States, Italy and Spain. Sample material is recorded as cDNA or gDNA derived from T cells, B-cell-depleted T cells, or PBMCs.

This clone has only one observation. Authors' methods: Researchers report that nucleated cell counts were estimated from reference gene primer amplification. The repertoire was sequenced with immunoSEQ multiplex PCR; TCRdb's copy has only in-frame clones and lacks some. V, J and clone size reflect that table, while D and trimming were determined from the DNA. The sample carries fewer than 150,000 clones, approximately 80% recorded once. The CDR3 extends over 16 amino acids. Germline V lookup: CDR1 SGHNT, CDR2 YYREEE (reference sequence). The ends lost 0 bases at V and 8 bases at J; junction bases unmatched: 10.

V gene TRBV5-4 combines with J gene TRBJ1-4, with 7 bases matching TRBD1. The sequencing sample was made of peripheral blood. This receptor was identified in a human donor in a cohort sampled during active COVID-19. This chain's CDR3 is CASSLDWGDSYEKLFF. CDR3 sequence (DNA): TGTGCCAGCAGCTTGGACTGGGGGGACAGTTACGAAAAACTGTTTTTT.